This T cell receptor (beta chain) stems from a study of patients and donors after allogeneic stem cell transplantation. TCRdb fed the RT-PCR reads into MiXCR, producing one record per CDR3 protein. The sample yields 400,000 to 450,000 distinct CDR3 sequences, about a sixth seen once. This CDR3 is 13 amino acids long. The V and J ends lost 5 bases and 7 bases, in that order; junction bases with no gene match: 3. Germline CDR1 and CDR2: SGHTA and FQGTGA. The rearrangement links TRBV7-3 to TRBJ1-5; 9 bases map to TRBD1. This sequence was found in a human donor who was either an allogeneic HSCT recipient or a stem cell or donor lymphocyte infusion donor (not recorded which). It is not recorded whose cells these are; they may come from a transplant donor. Material: blood, either unsorted or a sorted T cell fraction (not recorded which). Here the CDR3 DNA reads TGTGCCAGCAGCGAGGACAGGGGACAGCCCCAGCATTTT. Translated: CASSEDRGQPQHF.